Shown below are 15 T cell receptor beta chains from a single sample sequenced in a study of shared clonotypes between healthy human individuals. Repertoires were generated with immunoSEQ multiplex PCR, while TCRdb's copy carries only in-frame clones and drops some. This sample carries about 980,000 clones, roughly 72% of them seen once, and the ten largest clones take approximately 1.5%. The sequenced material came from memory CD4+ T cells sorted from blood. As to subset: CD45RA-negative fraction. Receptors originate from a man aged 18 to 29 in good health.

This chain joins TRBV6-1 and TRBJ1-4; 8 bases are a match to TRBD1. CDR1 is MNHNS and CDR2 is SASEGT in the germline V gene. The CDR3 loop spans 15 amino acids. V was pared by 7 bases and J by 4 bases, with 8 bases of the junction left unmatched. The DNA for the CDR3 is TGTGCCAGCAAAAATGGACAGGGCAGTAATGAAAAACTGTTTTTT. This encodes CASKNGQGSNEKLFF.

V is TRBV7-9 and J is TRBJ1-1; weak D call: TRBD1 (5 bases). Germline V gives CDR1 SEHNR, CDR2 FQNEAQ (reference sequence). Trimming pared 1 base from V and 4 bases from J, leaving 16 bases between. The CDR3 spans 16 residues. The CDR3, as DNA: TGTGCCAGCAGCTTAGAAGCTGGCAGGGTGGGCACTGAAGCTTTCTTT. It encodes CASSLEAGRVGTEAFF.

The CDR3 is CASNTVGGSDTQYF. CDR3 nucleotides: TGTGCCAGTAACACCGTGGGGGGTTCAGATACGCAGTATTTT. This chain connects TRBV19 to TRBJ2-3, with D tentatively TRBD2 (6 bases). The CDR3 length is 14 residues. CDR1 and CDR2 from the germline V gene are LNHDA and SQIVND (reference sequence). V was trimmed by 7 bases and J by 4 bases, leaving 15 bases between them. Filled out from reference TRBV19 and TRBJ2-3, the complete variable domain reads DGGITQSPKYLFRKEGQNVTLSCEQNLNHDAMYWYRQDPGQGLRLIYYSQIVNDFQKGDIAEGYSVSREKKESFPLTVTSAQKNPTAFYLCASNTVGGSDTQYFGPGTRLTVL.

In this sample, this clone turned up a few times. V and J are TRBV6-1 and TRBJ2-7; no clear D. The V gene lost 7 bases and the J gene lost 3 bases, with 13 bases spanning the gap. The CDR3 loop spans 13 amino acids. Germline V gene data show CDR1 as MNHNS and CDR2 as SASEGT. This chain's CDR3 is CASKSEVYYEQYF. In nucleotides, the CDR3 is TGTGCCAGCAAGTCCGAGGTCTACTACGAGCAGTACTTC.

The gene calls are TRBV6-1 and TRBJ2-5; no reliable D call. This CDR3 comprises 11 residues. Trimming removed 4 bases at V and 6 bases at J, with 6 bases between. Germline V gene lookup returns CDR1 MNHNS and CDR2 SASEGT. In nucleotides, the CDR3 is TGTGCCAGCAGTGCCGGAAAGACCCAGTACTTC. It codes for CASSAGKTQYF.

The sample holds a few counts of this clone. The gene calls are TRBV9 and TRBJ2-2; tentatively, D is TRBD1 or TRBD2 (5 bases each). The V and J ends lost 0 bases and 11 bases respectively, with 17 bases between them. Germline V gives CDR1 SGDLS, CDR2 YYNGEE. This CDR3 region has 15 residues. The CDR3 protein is CASSVGRDRGRELFF. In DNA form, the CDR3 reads TGTGCCAGCAGCGTAGGAAGGGACCGGGGAAGAGAGCTGTTTTTT.

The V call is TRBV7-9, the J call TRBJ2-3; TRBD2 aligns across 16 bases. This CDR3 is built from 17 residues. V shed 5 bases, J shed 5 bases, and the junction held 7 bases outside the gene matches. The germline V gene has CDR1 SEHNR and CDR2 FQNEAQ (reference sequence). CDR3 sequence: CASSPGLAGGAGDTQYF. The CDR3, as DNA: TGTGCCAGCAGCCCGGGACTAGCGGGAGGGGCTGGAGATACGCAGTATTTT. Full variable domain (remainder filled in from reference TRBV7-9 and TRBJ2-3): DTGVSQNPRHKITKRGQNVTFRCDPISEHNRLYWYRQTLGQGPEFLTYFQNEAQLEKSRLLSDRFSAERPKGSFSTLEIQRTEQGDSAMYLCASSPGLAGGAGDTQYFGPGTRLTVL.

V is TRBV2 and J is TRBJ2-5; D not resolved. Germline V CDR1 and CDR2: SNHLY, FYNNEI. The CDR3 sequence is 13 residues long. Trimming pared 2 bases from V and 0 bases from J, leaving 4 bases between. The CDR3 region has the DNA TGTGCCAGCAGTGAACAGTACCAAGAGACCCAGTACTTC. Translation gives CASSEQYQETQYF. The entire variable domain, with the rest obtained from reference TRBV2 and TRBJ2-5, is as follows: EPEVTQTPSHQVTQMGQEVILRCVPISNHLYFYWYRQILGQKVEFLVSFYNNEISEKSEIFDDQFSVERPDGSNFTLKIRSTKLEDSAMYFCASSEQYQETQYFGPGTRLLVL.

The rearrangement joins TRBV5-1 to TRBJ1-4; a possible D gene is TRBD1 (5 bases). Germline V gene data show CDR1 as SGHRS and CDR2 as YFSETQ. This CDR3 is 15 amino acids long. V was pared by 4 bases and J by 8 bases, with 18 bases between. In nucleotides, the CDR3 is TGCGCCAGCAGCCTCGACAGCCTGTCAGGAGAAAAACTGTTTTTT. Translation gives CASSLDSLSGEKLFF.

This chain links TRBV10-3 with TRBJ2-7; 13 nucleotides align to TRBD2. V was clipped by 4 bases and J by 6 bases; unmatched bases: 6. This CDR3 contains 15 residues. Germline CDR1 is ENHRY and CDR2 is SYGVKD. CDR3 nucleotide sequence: TGTGCCATCAGTGTTACTAGCGGGGGGGCGGGCGAGCAGTACTTC. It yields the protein CAISVTSGGAGEQYF.

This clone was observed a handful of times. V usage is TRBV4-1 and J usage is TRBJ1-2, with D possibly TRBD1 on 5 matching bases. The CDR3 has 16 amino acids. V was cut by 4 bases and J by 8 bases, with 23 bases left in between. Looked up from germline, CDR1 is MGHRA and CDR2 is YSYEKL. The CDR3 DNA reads TGCGCCAGCAGCCGCGCCGGGACGTCCAACCGGAGCGGCTACACCTTC. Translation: CASSRAGTSNRSGYTF.

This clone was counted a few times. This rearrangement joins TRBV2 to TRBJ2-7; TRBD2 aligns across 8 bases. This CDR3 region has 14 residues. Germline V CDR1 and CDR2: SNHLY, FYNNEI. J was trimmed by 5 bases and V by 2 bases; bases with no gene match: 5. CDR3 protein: CASSERLASNEQYF. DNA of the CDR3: TGTGCCAGCAGTGAAAGACTAGCGAGCAACGAGCAGTACTTC.

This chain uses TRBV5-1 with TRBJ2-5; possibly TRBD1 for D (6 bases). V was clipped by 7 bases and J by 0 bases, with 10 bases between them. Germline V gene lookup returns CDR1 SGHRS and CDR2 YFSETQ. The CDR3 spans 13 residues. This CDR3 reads CASSGENQETQYF. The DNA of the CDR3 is TGCGCCAGCTCAGGGGAAAACCAAGAGACCCAGTACTTC.

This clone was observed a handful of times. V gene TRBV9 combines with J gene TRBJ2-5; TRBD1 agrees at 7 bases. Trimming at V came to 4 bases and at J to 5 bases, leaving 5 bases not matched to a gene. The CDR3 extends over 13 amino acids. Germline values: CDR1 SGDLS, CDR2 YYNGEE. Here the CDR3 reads CASSRQGWETQYF. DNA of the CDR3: TGTGCCAGCAGCAGACAGGGTTGGGAGACCCAGTACTTC.

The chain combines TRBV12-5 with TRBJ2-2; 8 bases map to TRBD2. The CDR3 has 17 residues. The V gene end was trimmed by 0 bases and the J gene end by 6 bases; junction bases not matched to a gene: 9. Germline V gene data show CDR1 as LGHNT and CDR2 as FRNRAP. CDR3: CASGLVTPGRAAGELFF. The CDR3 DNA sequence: TGTGCTAGTGGTTTGGTAACACCCGGGAGGGCCGCCGGGGAGCTGTTTTTT.